The clone carrying this TCR beta chain occurred once. The data are from a study of blood T cell repertoires in COVID-19. CDR3 length equals 15 residues. CDR1 MGHRA and CDR2 YSYEKL come from the germline V gene. The V and J ends lost 4 bases and 4 bases, in that order; junction bases with no gene match: 8. Libraries were prepared by immunoSEQ multiplex PCR; TCRdb keeps only in-frame clonotypes and omits some of them. The sample lists just under 150,000 clones; approximately 89% were seen once. Sequencing was carried out using peripheral blood. The sequence was collected from a human donor in a cohort sampled during active COVID-19. V gene TRBV4-1 combines with J gene TRBJ2-7; TRBD1 agrees at 9 bases. The CDR3 DNA reads TGCGCCAGCAGCCGCCCCGGGACAGGGAAATACGAGCAGTACTTC. Amino acid sequence: CASSRPGTGKYEQYF.